The entry below gives a single T cell receptor beta chain sequence along with its context. The entry originates in a study of cytomegalovirus exposure and HLA in healthy donors. PCR involved 60 Vbeta and 13 Jbeta primers. As handled by the study authors: Per a later analysis, the number of unique TCR beta chains was around 79 million, of which 10 million to 11 million were shared. TCRdb's table, derived via immunoSEQ multiplex PCR, lists solely in-frame clones and lacks some. V, J and clone size were drawn from that table, and D and trimming were deduced from the DNA. The sample includes 200,000 to 250,000 clones. This sequence originates from a girl aged 2 to 10 in good health and CMV-seropositive. The source material was PBMCs.

Here the CDR3 DNA reads TGTGCCACCAGCAAAACGGAGGATTTCTACGAGCAGTACTTC. This gives the protein CATSKTEDFYEQYF. The rearrangement links TRBV15 to TRBJ2-7, with D perhaps TRBD2 (5 bases). The germline V and J ends were trimmed by 4 bases and 3 bases, with 13 bases remaining between them. The CDR3 is 14 amino acids. Germline-derived CDR1 and CDR2 are LNHNV and YYDKDF (reference sequence).